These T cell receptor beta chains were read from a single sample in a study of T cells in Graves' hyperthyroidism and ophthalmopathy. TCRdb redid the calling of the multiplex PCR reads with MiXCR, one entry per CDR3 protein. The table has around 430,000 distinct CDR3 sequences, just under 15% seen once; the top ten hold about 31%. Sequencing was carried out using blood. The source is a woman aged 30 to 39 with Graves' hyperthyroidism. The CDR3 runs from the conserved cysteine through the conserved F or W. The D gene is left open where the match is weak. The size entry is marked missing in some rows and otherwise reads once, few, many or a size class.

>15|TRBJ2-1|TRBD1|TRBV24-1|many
CATSDPGQGRNEQFF
TGTGCCACCAGTGACCCCGGACAGGGTCGCAATGAGCAGTTCTTC
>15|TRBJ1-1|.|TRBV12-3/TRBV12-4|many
CASSFRQFYTREAFF
TGTGCCAGCAGTTTTCGGCAGTTTTATACCCGTGAAGCTTTCTTT
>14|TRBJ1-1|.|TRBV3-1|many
CASSQRTEAPGAFF
TGTGCCAGCAGCCAGCGCACAGAAGCCCCTGGAGCTTTCTTT
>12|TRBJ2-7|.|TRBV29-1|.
CSAQGFLYEQYF
TGCAGCGCCCAGGGATTCCTCTACGAGCAGTACTTC
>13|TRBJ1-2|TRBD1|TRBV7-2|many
CASSFQGANGYTF
TGTGCCAGCAGCTTTCAGGGGGCGAATGGCTACACCTTC
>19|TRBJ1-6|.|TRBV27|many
CASSSLSGGWSSYNSPLHF
TGTGCCAGCAGTTCCCTTTCGGGGGGGTGGAGCTCCTATAATTCACCCCTCCACTTT
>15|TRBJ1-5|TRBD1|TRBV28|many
CASQTGTVGNQPQHF
TGTGCCAGCCAGACCGGGACAGTTGGCAATCAGCCCCAGCATTTT
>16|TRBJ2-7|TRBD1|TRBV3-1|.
CASSHRTGASSYEQYF
TGTGCCAGCAGCCATCGGACAGGCGCGAGCTCCTACGAGCAGTACTTC
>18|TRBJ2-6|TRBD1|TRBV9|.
CASSLRDRGLAGANVLTF
TGTGCCAGCAGCCTCCGGGACAGGGGGCTGGCTGGGGCCAACGTCCTGACTTTC
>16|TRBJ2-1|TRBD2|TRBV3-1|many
CASSHAGESWAGEQFF
TGTGCCAGCAGTCACGCGGGAGAATCCTGGGCGGGTGAGCAGTTCTTC